This TCR beta chain originates from a study of cytomegalovirus exposure and HLA in healthy donors. A remark on this clone: Its matching antigen is unknown.

PCR amplification relied on 60 Vbeta primers (plus 13 Jbeta primers). Profiling relied on immunoSEQ multiplex PCR, and the TCRdb table lists in-frame clones only, not all of them. The sample holds 65,000 to 90,000 clones; under 80% are singletons and the top ten take 4% to 5%. Broader study findings: The authors considered a cluster of highly shared sequence variants likely to be a sequencing artifact. V- and J-gene trimming of TCR beta was linked (in a later analysis) to a missense DCLRE1C variant. Most TCR beta V segments were productive about 90% or about 30% of the time in an earlier analysis.

CDR1 is ENHRY and CDR2 is SYGVKD in the germline V gene. This CDR3 has 14 amino acids. Deletions cut 7 bases from V and 1 base from J, with 10 bases between. The sample consisted of PBMCs. The V and J genes are TRBV10-3 and TRBJ2-2; D possibly corresponds to TRBD1 (6 bases). This TCR derives from a man aged 55 to 70 in good health and CMV-seronegative. The CDR3 region has the DNA TGTGCCATCAACTTGGGACAGAACACCGGGGAGCTGTTTTTT. It specifies CAINLGQNTGELFF.